One sample yielded the 21 T cell receptor beta chains listed below, sequenced in a study of T-cell reconstitution after alpha-beta-depleted transplantation in children. Preparation of the TCRbeta library involved a method that used unique molecular identifiers. One entry per CDR3 protein, called by TCRdb with MiXCR from the PCR reads. The data contain roughly 500,000 distinct CDR3 sequences, 30% to 35% of them singletons. The sample consisted of PBMCs from the stem cell graft donor, taken from the stem cell graft. The receptors shown here come from a human donor who donated a stem cell graft to a child with aplastic anemia.

The rearrangement uses TRBV29-1 and TRBJ2-3, with TRBD2 matching 11 bases. After removal of 6 bases from V and 8 bases from J, the junction contained 13 bases not matched to a gene. Germline V gives CDR1 SQVTM, CDR2 ANQGSEA. CDR3 length equals 15 residues. The CDR3 coding sequence is TGCAGCGTGCGTCGACTAGCGGGGAGACACGCTACGCAGTATTTT. It specifies CSVRRLAGRHATQYF.

The sample holds a few counts of this clonotype. The chain combines TRBV27 with TRBJ1-4; no clear D. The CDR3 length is 12 residues. V was trimmed by 8 bases and J by 8 bases, leaving 12 bases between them. Germline V CDR1 and CDR2: MNHEY, SMNVEV (reference sequence). CDR3 DNA sequence: TGTGCCAGCTCGATCGTAGGAGAAAAACTGTTTTTT. Its protein product is CASSIVGEKLFF.

This clonotype was observed many times. The rearrangement uses TRBV20-1 and TRBJ2-7; 11 positions agree with TRBD2. CDR1 and CDR2 (germline): DFQATT, SNEGSKA (reference sequence). The CDR3 totals 19 residues. The trim removed 0 bases at V and 5 bases at J, leaving 18 bases unmatched. The CDR3, as DNA: TGCAGTGCTAGAGATCTTAGGACTAGCGGGTGGGGAGGGGATCACGAGCAGTACTTC. Amino acid sequence: CSARDLRTSGWGGDHEQYF.

A few counts support this clonotype. The chain couples TRBV30 to TRBJ1-3, with no clear D. Trimming pared 5 bases from V and 7 bases from J, leaving 12 bases between. Germline V gives CDR1 GTSNPN, CDR2 SVGIG (reference sequence). This CDR3 is built from 12 residues. The CDR3 DNA follows: TGTGCCTGGTCTTGGAGACCCAACACCATATATTTT. It translates to CAWSWRPNTIYF.

The chain carries TRBV25-1 and TRBJ2-3; 9 bases map to TRBD2. This CDR3 contains 15 residues. Germline CDR1 reads MGHDK; CDR2 reads SYGVNS. The V segment lost 5 bases and the J segment 2 bases; nucleotides outside the gene matches: 5. The CDR3 nucleotides are TGTGCCAGCAGTCCCCAGCGGGAGGTCACAGATACGCAGTATTTT. Amino acids: CASSPQREVTDTQYF.

The CDR3 sequence: CATSDPRDLVDEQFF. The CDR3 DNA reads as TGTGCCACCAGTGATCCCCGGGACTTAGTTGATGAGCAGTTCTTC. V gene TRBV24-1 combines with J gene TRBJ2-1; TRBD2 might be the D (6 bases). CDR1 is KGHDR and CDR2 is SFDVKD in the germline V gene. The CDR3 contains 15 residues. V lost 3 bases, J lost 8 bases, and 16 bases lay in between.

This sequence joins TRBV24-1 and TRBJ2-1; D remains unclear. The germline V gene encodes CDR1 KGHDR and CDR2 SFDVKD. Trimming removed 0 bases from V and 0 bases from J, with 5 bases in between. The CDR3 consists of 15 residues. CDR3 nucleotides: TGTGCCACCAGTGATTTGAGTTTCTCCTACAATGAGCAGTTCTTC. Amino acids: CATSDLSFSYNEQFF.

J is TRBJ1-2 and V is TRBV12-3 or TRBV12-4, with TRBD1 matching 7 bases. The CDR3 has 14 amino acids. The ends lost 6 bases at V and 4 bases at J; junction bases unmatched: 8. The CDR3 DNA is TGTGCCAGCAGCCAAACAGGGGATGGCTATGGCTACACCTTC. Its protein is CASSQTGDGYGYTF.

V gene TRBV12-3 or TRBV12-4 combines with J gene TRBJ2-7; D is perhaps TRBD1 (5 bases). The CDR3 loop spans 13 amino acids. V shed 2 bases and J shed 3 bases, with 8 bases lying between them. The CDR3 spells CASSLKGYYEQYF. In DNA, the CDR3 is TGTGCCAGCAGTTTAAAGGGGTACTACGAGCAGTACTTC.

The rearrangement uses TRBV4-3 and TRBJ2-1; D remains unclear. The CDR3 loop spans 13 amino acids. Trimming removed 0 bases from V and 8 bases from J, with 8 bases in between. Looked up from germline, CDR1 is LGHNA and CDR2 is YSLEER. The CDR3 spells CASSQEQFHEQFF. The CDR3 DNA is TGCGCCAGCAGCCAAGAGCAGTTCCATGAGCAGTTCTTC.

This chain connects TRBV29-1 to TRBJ1-2, with D hard to call. Germline CDR1 is SQVTM and CDR2 is ANQGSEA. This CDR3 comprises 11 residues. The V and J ends lost 6 bases and 8 bases respectively, with 13 bases between them. CDR3 in amino acids: CSVPPWQGYTF. CDR3 in DNA: TGCAGCGTCCCTCCTTGGCAAGGCTACACCTTC.

The CDR3 sequence: CSVPEVPRDGYTF. DNA for the CDR3: TGCAGCGTTCCTGAGGTCCCTAGGGATGGCTACACCTTC. J is TRBJ1-2 and V is TRBV29-1, with D unresolved. Germline values: CDR1 SQVTM, CDR2 ANQGSEA. The V end lost 5 bases, the J end lost 6 bases, and 16 bases lay between the germline ends. The CDR3 runs to 13 residues.

The table lists this clonotype with many counts. The chain has TRBV10-2 and TRBJ2-7; 8 nucleotides line up with TRBD1. Germline CDR1 reads WSHSY; CDR2 reads SAAADI. The CDR3 extends over 15 amino acids. The trim removed 0 bases at V and 3 bases at J, leaving 4 bases unmatched. For the CDR3, the DNA is TGCGCCAGCAGTGAGTCAGGACAGGGTGGCTACGAGCAGTACGTC. Translation: CASSESGQGGYEQYV.

This clonotype has a count of ten or more. The chain employs TRBV12-3 or TRBV12-4 and TRBJ1-6; D is ambiguous. V was pared by 7 bases and J by 9 bases, with 16 bases between. The CDR3 contains 14 residues. The CDR3 nucleotides read TGTGCCAGCACCCCGGGCACCTGGGGTTCACCCCTCCACTTT. It translates to CASTPGTWGSPLHF.

The rearrangement links TRBV7-6 to TRBJ2-3; D may match TRBD1 or TRBD2 (5 bases each). The V end lost 1 base, the J end lost 4 bases, and 12 bases lay between the germline ends. CDR1 and CDR2 (germline): SGHVS, FNYEAQ. This CDR3 is built from 15 residues. In DNA form, the CDR3 reads TGTGCCAGCAGCTTAGTTGGGGGTGCCGCAGATACGCAGTATTTT. Its protein product is CASSLVGGAADTQYF.

The chain has TRBV3-1 and TRBJ2-1; 8 nucleotides agree with TRBD2. J lost 8 bases, V lost 4 bases, and 7 bases had no gene match. Germline CDR1 and CDR2: LGHDT and YNNKEL (reference sequence). The CDR3 spans 14 residues. Here the CDR3 reads CASSRRSGSDEQFF. The CDR3 DNA follows: TGTGCCAGCAGCCGTCGCAGCGGGAGTGATGAGCAGTTCTTC.

This clonotype was seen only a few times. This chain uses TRBV27 with TRBJ2-7; 7 nucleotides match TRBD2. V lost 4 bases and J lost 5; bases outside the gene matches: 14. The CDR3 has 16 residues. Germline CDR1 MNHEY, CDR2 SMNVEV (reference sequence). The CDR3 region is CASSSPRGGEWNEQYF. The CDR3 DNA reads as TGTGCCAGCAGTTCCCCCCGGGGAGGGGAATGGAACGAGCAGTACTTC.

This rearrangement joins TRBV5-1 to TRBJ2-1, with D tentatively TRBD2 (7 bases). The CDR3 length is 15 residues. With 6 bases removed from V and 1 base from J, the gap between germline ends came to 14 bases. Germline lookup yields CDR1 SGHRS and CDR2 YFSETQ. The CDR3 is CASIRGGTSYNEQFF. CDR3 DNA: TGCGCCAGCATAAGGGGGGGGACTTCCTACAATGAGCAGTTCTTC.

This rearrangement joins TRBV5-6 to TRBJ2-7; 8 nucleotides align to TRBD2. The CDR3 has 15 residues. After removal of 2 bases from V and 6 bases from J, the junction contained 10 bases not matched to a gene. Germline V gene data show CDR1 as SGHDT and CDR2 as YYEEEE. The CDR3 loop is CASSFSSGWGGEQYF. The CDR3 nucleotides are TGTGCCAGCAGCTTTTCTAGCGGGTGGGGAGGCGAGCAGTACTTC.

This clonotype was picked up a small number of times. The chain uses TRBV7-9 and TRBJ2-4, with TRBD2 identical over 8 bases. V trimming: 4 bases; J trimming: 0 bases; junction bases outside the gene matches: 5. This CDR3 is built from 16 residues. The germline V gene encodes CDR1 SEHNR and CDR2 FQNEAQ (reference sequence). The CDR3 DNA sequence: TGTGCCAGCAGCTCCGTAGCGGGGATAGCCAAAAACATTCAGTACTTC. Translating gives CASSSVAGIAKNIQYF.

There are a few counts of this clonotype. The chain uses TRBV5-1 and TRBJ1-1; D is ambiguous. Germline V CDR1 and CDR2: SGHRS, YFSETQ. This CDR3 is built from 13 residues. V was pared by 3 bases and J by 4 bases, with 10 bases between. CDR3 residues: CASSSETFTEAFF. CDR3 coding DNA: TGCGCCAGCAGCTCGGAGACGTTCACTGAAGCTTTCTTT.